This T cell receptor beta chain was identified in a study of blood T cell repertoires in COVID-19. Study at large: Specimens from acute and convalescent COVID-19 originated in the United States, Italy and Spain.

The CDR3 sequence is 13 residues long. Germline values: CDR1 MNHEY, CDR2 SVGEGT. Trimming removed 0 bases from V and 15 bases from J, with 15 bases in between. This clone was seen a few times. The repertoire was sequenced with immunoSEQ multiplex PCR; TCRdb's copy has only in-frame clones and lacks some. This sample has about 140,000 clones, with 80% to 90% found just once. The source of this sequence is a middle-aged woman with acute or convalescent COVID-19. The chain links TRBV6-2 or TRBV6-3 to TRBJ2-1, with a tentative D call TRBD2 (5 bases). Specimen: peripheral blood. The CDR3 nucleotides are TGTGCCAGCAGTTACTCGGAGGCGACGGCAGGGTTCTTC. This gives the protein CASSYSEATAGFF.